The rows below give T cell receptor beta chains drawn from one sample of a study of blood T cell repertoires in COVID-19. Clones were sequenced by immunoSEQ multiplex PCR, and TCRdb holds only the in-frame ones, with some missing. The top ten clones hold approximately 1.2% of a sample with roughly 360,000 clones, around 87% of them seen once. The sample comprised PBMCs or T cells enriched from blood (not recorded which). These receptors were obtained from a man aged 25 to 45 who had recovered from COVID-19. Both conserved end residues are part of each CDR3. A D gene is named only where the DNA matches it firmly. The size entry is marked missing in some rows and otherwise reads once, few, many or a size class.

abundance: -
v_gene: TRBV5-1
j_gene: TRBJ1-1
d_gene: -
CDR3aa: CASSDRQDLFPRTEAFF
CDR3nt: TGCGCCAGCAGCGATAGACAGGACCTCTTCCCAAGAACTGAAGCTTTCTTT

abundance: once
v_gene: TRBV5-1
j_gene: TRBJ1-1
d_gene: -
CDR3aa: CASSTQYPNTEAFF
CDR3nt: TGCGCCAGCAGCACACAGTACCCCAACACTGAAGCTTTCTTT

abundance: -
v_gene: TRBV3-1/TRBV3-2
j_gene: TRBJ2-7
d_gene: TRBD2
CDR3aa: CASSPLSGGSPYEQYF
CDR3nt: TGTGCCAGCAGCCCCCTTAGCGGGGGGTCCCCCTACGAGCAGTACTTC

abundance: -
v_gene: TRBV24-1
j_gene: TRBJ2-2
d_gene: TRBD1
CDR3aa: CATSDRTGGNTGELFF
CDR3nt: TGTGCCACCAGTGATCGGACAGGGGGGAACACCGGGGAGCTGTTTTTT

abundance: once
v_gene: TRBV30
j_gene: TRBJ2-5
d_gene: TRBD2
CDR3aa: CAFSKGLAGLTQYF
CDR3nt: TGTGCCTTCTCAAAGGGACTAGCGGGGCTGACCCAGTACTTC

abundance: -
v_gene: TRBV7-9
j_gene: TRBJ2-7
d_gene: TRBD1
CDR3aa: CASSWDRGVTLYEQYF
CDR3nt: TGTGCCAGCAGCTGGGACAGGGGCGTCACCCTCTACGAGCAGTACTTC

abundance: -
v_gene: TRBV10-1
j_gene: TRBJ2-1
d_gene: TRBD2
CDR3aa: CASSESSGGYNEQFF
CDR3nt: TGCGCCAGCAGTGAGTCGTCGGGGGGTTACAATGAGCAGTTCTTC

abundance: -
v_gene: TRBV4-1
j_gene: TRBJ2-7
d_gene: -
CDR3aa: CASSQGTGLYEQYF
CDR3nt: TGCGCCAGCAGCCAAGGGACGGGGTTGTACGAGCAGTACTTC

abundance: -
v_gene: TRBV5-4
j_gene: TRBJ1-4
d_gene: TRBD1
CDR3aa: CASSTDRGPNEKLFF
CDR3nt: TGTGCCAGCAGTACGGACAGGGGACCAAATGAAAAACTGTTTTTT

abundance: -
v_gene: TRBV19
j_gene: TRBJ1-2
d_gene: -
CDR3aa: CASSMQSNYGYTF
CDR3nt: TGTGCCAGTAGTATGCAGTCTAACTATGGCTACACCTTC

abundance: once
v_gene: TRBV6-5
j_gene: TRBJ1-6
d_gene: TRBD1
CDR3aa: CASTPRDRDPWALHF
CDR3nt: TGTGCCAGCACTCCCCGGGACAGGGACCCTTGGGCCCTCCACTTT

abundance: -
v_gene: TRBV9
j_gene: TRBJ2-7
d_gene: -
CDR3aa: CASSVGVDYEQYF
CDR3nt: TGTGCCAGCAGCGTAGGAGTAGACTACGAGCAGTACTTC

abundance: -
v_gene: TRBV10-1
j_gene: TRBJ2-3
d_gene: TRBD2
CDR3aa: CASSAERDSPPEDTQYF
CDR3nt: TGCGCCAGCAGCGCGGAGCGGGACTCACCCCCCGAAGATACGCAGTATTTT

abundance: -
v_gene: TRBV18
j_gene: TRBJ2-2
d_gene: TRBD2
CDR3aa: CASSPLELAGGSNTGELFF
CDR3nt: TGTGCCAGCTCACCCCTCGAGCTAGCGGGGGGATCGAACACCGGGGAGCTGTTTTTT

abundance: -
v_gene: TRBV2
j_gene: TRBJ1-1
d_gene: -
CDR3aa: CASGNIGGSEAFF
CDR3nt: TGTGCCAGCGGTAACATTGGGGGGAGTGAAGCTTTCTTT

abundance: few
v_gene: TRBV10-2
j_gene: TRBJ1-5
d_gene: -
CDR3aa: CASISAINQPQHF
CDR3nt: TGCGCCAGCATCAGTGCCATCAATCAGCCCCAGCATTTT

abundance: -
v_gene: TRBV15
j_gene: TRBJ1-3
d_gene: -
CDR3aa: CATYPGGQTSQVTIYF
CDR3nt: TGTGCCACGTACCCGGGGGGACAAACGAGCCAGGTCACCATATATTTT

abundance: -
v_gene: TRBV9
j_gene: TRBJ1-4
d_gene: -
CDR3aa: CASSVGPGVGEKLFF
CDR3nt: TGTGCCAGCAGCGTTGGACCCGGGGTGGGTGAAAAACTGTTTTTT

abundance: -
v_gene: TRBV10-3
j_gene: TRBJ2-2
d_gene: TRBD1
CDR3aa: CAIGGQTNTGELFF
CDR3nt: TGTGCCATCGGGGGACAGACGAACACCGGGGAGCTGTTTTTT

abundance: once
v_gene: TRBV10-3
j_gene: TRBJ2-1
d_gene: TRBD2
CDR3aa: CAIRTSGEGDEQFF
CDR3nt: TGTGCCATCAGAACTAGCGGGGAGGGAGATGAGCAGTTCTTC

abundance: -
v_gene: TRBV7-9
j_gene: TRBJ2-1
d_gene: TRBD2
CDR3aa: CASSLFPAGGLGDEQFF
CDR3nt: TGTGCCAGCAGCTTATTTCCAGCGGGGGGGCTGGGCGATGAGCAGTTCTTC

abundance: -
v_gene: TRBV5-6
j_gene: TRBJ1-1
d_gene: -
CDR3aa: CASSLAQEGVAAFF
CDR3nt: TGTGCCAGCAGCTTGGCCCAAGAGGGGGTTGCAGCTTTCTTT

abundance: -
v_gene: TRBV4-1
j_gene: TRBJ2-1
d_gene: TRBD1
CDR3aa: CASSYRLTGTANEQFF
CDR3nt: TGCGCCAGCAGCTACAGACTAACCGGGACAGCCAATGAGCAGTTCTTC

abundance: -
v_gene: TRBV14
j_gene: TRBJ1-6
d_gene: -
CDR3aa: CASSQMAGKSPLHF
CDR3nt: TGTGCCAGCAGCCAAATGGCAGGGAAGTCACCCCTCCACTTT

abundance: -
v_gene: TRBV7-8
j_gene: TRBJ1-2
d_gene: -
CDR3aa: CASSLDLGRNGYTF
CDR3nt: TGTGCCAGCAGCTTAGACTTGGGGAGAAATGGCTACACCTTC

abundance: -
v_gene: TRBV18
j_gene: TRBJ1-2
d_gene: -
CDR3aa: CASSPNSDYGYTF
CDR3nt: TGTGCCAGCTCACCAAATTCCGACTATGGCTACACCTTC

abundance: -
v_gene: TRBV10-3
j_gene: TRBJ2-3
d_gene: TRBD2
CDR3aa: CAISDTSGTSTDTQYF
CDR3nt: TGTGCCATCAGTGACACTAGCGGGACTAGCACAGATACGCAGTATTTT

abundance: few
v_gene: TRBV7-2
j_gene: TRBJ1-2
d_gene: -
CDR3aa: CASSLSADIMSYTF
CDR3nt: TGTGCCAGCAGCTTATCCGCGGATATAATGAGCTACACCTTC

abundance: -
v_gene: TRBV12-5
j_gene: TRBJ2-3
d_gene: -
CDR3aa: CASGLVWLNTDTQYF
CDR3nt: TGTGCTAGTGGTTTGGTATGGCTTAACACAGATACGCAGTATTTT

abundance: -
v_gene: TRBV14
j_gene: TRBJ1-1
d_gene: -
CDR3aa: CASSLTVDTEAFF
CDR3nt: TGTGCCAGCAGCCTGACAGTGGACACTGAAGCTTTCTTT

abundance: -
v_gene: TRBV27
j_gene: TRBJ2-3
d_gene: -
CDR3aa: CASRRSPGVWGTDTQYF
CDR3nt: TGTGCCAGCAGGCGGTCGCCAGGGGTTTGGGGCACAGATACGCAGTATTTT

abundance: -
v_gene: TRBV27
j_gene: TRBJ2-2
d_gene: -
CDR3aa: CATKSTGELFF
CDR3nt: TGTGCCACCAAATCCACCGGGGAGCTGTTTTTT

abundance: -
v_gene: TRBV10-3
j_gene: TRBJ1-1
d_gene: -
CDR3aa: CAISESPSGDEAFF
CDR3nt: TGTGCCATCAGTGAGTCGCCTTCAGGGGACGAAGCTTTCTTT

abundance: -
v_gene: TRBV3-1/TRBV3-2
j_gene: TRBJ2-7
d_gene: -
CDR3aa: CASSQAWGEGYEQYF
CDR3nt: TGTGCCAGCAGCCAAGCATGGGGGGAAGGATACGAGCAGTACTTC

abundance: once
v_gene: TRBV3-1/TRBV3-2
j_gene: TRBJ2-1
d_gene: -
CDR3aa: CASSQDLGAPYNEQFF
CDR3nt: TGTGCCAGCAGCCAAGATCTGGGGGCACCCTACAATGAGCAGTTCTTC